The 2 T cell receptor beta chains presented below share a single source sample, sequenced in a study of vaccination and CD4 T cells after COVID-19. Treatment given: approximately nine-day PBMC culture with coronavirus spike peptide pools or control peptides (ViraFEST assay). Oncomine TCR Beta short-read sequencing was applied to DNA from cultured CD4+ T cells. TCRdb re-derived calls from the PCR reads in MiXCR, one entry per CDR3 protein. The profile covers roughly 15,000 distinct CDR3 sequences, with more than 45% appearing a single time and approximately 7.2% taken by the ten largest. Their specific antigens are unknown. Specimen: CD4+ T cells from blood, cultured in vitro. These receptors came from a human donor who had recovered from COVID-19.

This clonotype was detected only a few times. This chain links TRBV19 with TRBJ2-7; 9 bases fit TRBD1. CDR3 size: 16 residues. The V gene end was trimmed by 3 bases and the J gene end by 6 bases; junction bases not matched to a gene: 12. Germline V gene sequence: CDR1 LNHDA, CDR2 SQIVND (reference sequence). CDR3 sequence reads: CASSILPGQGGAEQYF. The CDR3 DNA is TGTGCCAGTAGTATCCTCCCGGGACAGGGTGGGGCCGAGCAGTACTTC.

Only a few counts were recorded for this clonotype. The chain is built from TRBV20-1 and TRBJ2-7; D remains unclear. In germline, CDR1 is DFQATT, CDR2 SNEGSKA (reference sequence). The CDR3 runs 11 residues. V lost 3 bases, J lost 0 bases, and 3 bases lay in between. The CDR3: CSASNSYEQYF. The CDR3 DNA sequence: TGCAGTGCTAGTAACTCCTACGAGCAGTACTTC.